This passage covers 28 T cell receptor beta chains from one sample sequenced in a study of shared clonotypes between healthy human individuals. Produced via immunoSEQ multiplex PCR; TCRdb's table is partial and in-frame only. This table has roughly 1,600,000 clones, about 98.5% appearing once. Sample: naive CD4+ T cells sorted from blood. Subset here: CD45RA+ positively selected. The receptors come from a man aged 25 to 40 in good health.

The rearrangement uses TRBV7-9 and TRBJ2-3; D remains unclear. Trimming took off 7 bases at V and 6 bases at J, with 8 bases between the two ends. This CDR3 has 11 amino acids. The germline CDR1 and CDR2 sequences are SEHNR and FQNEAQ (reference sequence). The CDR3 loop reads CASTPLDTQYF. CDR3 bases: TGTGCCAGCACCCCTTTGGATACGCAGTATTTT. Together with reference TRBV7-9 and TRBJ2-3, the CDR3 gives the full variable domain: DTGVSQNPRHKITKRGQNVTFRCDPISEHNRLYWYRQTLGQGPEFLTYFQNEAQLEKSRLLSDRFSAERPKGSFSTLEIQRTEQGDSAMYLCASTPLDTQYFGPGTRLTVL.

The rearrangement links TRBV27 to TRBJ2-3, with 7 positions matching TRBD2. V lost 7 bases, J lost 14 bases, and 12 bases stayed unmatched. This CDR3 has 12 residues. The germline V gene has CDR1 MNHEY and CDR2 SMNVEV (reference sequence). CDR3 in DNA: TGTGCCAGCATGGCCCGAGCGGGATGGTGGTATTTT. Residues: CASMARAGWWYF.

The chain is built from TRBV19 and TRBJ1-5; TRBD1 agrees at 9 bases. With 3 bases clipped from V and 9 bases from J, the junction kept 6 bases outside the gene matches. The CDR3 is 14 residues long. From germline, CDR1 is LNHDA and CDR2 SQIVND (reference sequence). This CDR3 reads CASSMVDRGVPQHF. CDR3 DNA: TGTGCCAGTAGTATGGTTGACAGGGGGGTGCCCCAGCATTTT.

The CDR3: CSAKGSYEQYF. The CDR3 coding sequence is TGCAGTGCTAAGGGTTCTTACGAGCAGTACTTC. V and J are TRBV20-1 and TRBJ2-5; D is undetermined. TRBJ2-7 explains the end of the DNA better; the J call may be wrong. In germline, CDR1 is DFQATT, CDR2 SNEGSKA (reference sequence). The CDR3 has 11 amino acids.

The genes are TRBV9 and TRBJ2-1, with 9 bases lining up with TRBD1. V was clipped by 5 bases and J by 2 bases; unmatched bases: 5. Germline-derived CDR1 and CDR2 are SGDLS and YYNGEE. The CDR3 consists of 15 residues. The CDR3 loop is CASSRDRAAYNEQFF. In nucleotides, the CDR3 is TGTGCCAGCAGTCGGGACAGGGCTGCCTACAATGAGCAGTTCTTC.

The CDR3 here is CASSYLEGRTEAFF. The CDR3 nucleotides are TGTGCCAGCAGTTATCTGGAGGGGAGGACTGAAGCTTTCTTT. This chain connects TRBV28 to TRBJ1-1; possibly TRBD1 for D (5 bases). CDR3 size: 14 residues. Looked up from germline, CDR1 is MDHEN and CDR2 is SYDVKM. V lost 4 bases, J lost 5 bases, and 14 bases lay in between.

V gene TRBV9 combines with J gene TRBJ2-6, with D uncertain. The CDR3 has 16 amino acids. V gave up 2 bases and J gave up 4 bases, with 13 bases separating them. Per germline, CDR1 SGDLS and CDR2 YYNGEE. The CDR3: CASSVLSPPGANVLTF. The CDR3 bases are TGTGCCAGCAGCGTTCTGTCCCCCCCAGGGGCCAACGTCCTGACTTTC.

The V call is TRBV25-1, the J call TRBJ2-7, with D possibly being TRBD1 (7 bases). The germline V and J ends were trimmed by 5 bases and 4 bases, with 21 bases remaining between them. This CDR3 comprises 16 residues. Germline assignment: CDR1 MGHDK and CDR2 SYGVNS. This CDR3 reads CASSSRQGWGAYEQYF. The CDR3 nucleotides are TGTGCCAGCAGTTCCCGACAGGGTTGGGGGGCTTACGAGCAGTACTTC.

This clone was counted once. This chain uses TRBV30 with TRBJ2-2; 10 bases map to TRBD2. The length of the CDR3 is 15 residues. V was pared by 0 bases and J by 9 bases, with 7 bases of the junction left unmatched. Germline V lookup: CDR1 GTSNPN, CDR2 SVGIG (reference sequence). This CDR3 reads CAWSVRGLAYRELFF. CDR3 sequence (DNA): TGTGCCTGGAGTGTAAGGGGACTAGCGTACAGGGAGCTGTTTTTT.

In DNA form, the CDR3 reads TGTGCCAGCAGCGCAGGGAACACTGAAGCTTTCTTT. As protein: CASSAGNTEAFF. V usage is TRBV6-6 and J usage is TRBJ1-1; D is uncertain. Germline CDR1 reads MNHNY; CDR2 reads SVGAGI (reference sequence). This CDR3 is 12 amino acids long. The ends were cut back, 6 bases at V and 1 base at J, with 6 bases in the middle.

The rearrangement uses TRBV29-1 and TRBJ2-3; no firm D call. The V end was cut by 4 bases, the J end by 2 bases, with 10 bases between. The CDR3 totals 13 residues. CDR1 and CDR2 from the germline V gene are SQVTM and ANQGSEA. In DNA form, the CDR3 reads TGCAGCGTTGCTGTTAAGGACACAGATACGCAGTATTTT. Amino acid sequence: CSVAVKDTDTQYF.

This rearrangement joins TRBV4-1 to TRBJ2-7; TRBD2 agrees at 11 bases. After removal of 3 bases from V and 3 bases from J, the junction contained 10 bases not matched to a gene. Germline V gene lookup returns CDR1 MGHRA and CDR2 YSYEKL. The CDR3 totals 17 residues. The CDR3, as DNA: TGCGCCAGCAGCCAGAGGGAGGTGGGACTAGCGGACTACGAGCAGTACTTC. Translating gives CASSQREVGLADYEQYF.

V gene TRBV5-6 combines with J gene TRBJ2-3, with D maybe TRBD1 (5 bases). V was cut by 0 bases and J by 8 bases, with 10 bases left in between. The germline V gene has CDR1 SGHDT and CDR2 YYEEEE. The CDR3 runs to 13 residues. CDR3 sequence: CASSLGFQGTQYF. As DNA, the CDR3 is TGTGCCAGCAGCTTGGGGTTTCAGGGTACGCAGTATTTT.

Turning to this clone: The sample contains more than one DNA sequence encoding this CDR3. In nucleotides, the CDR3 is TGTGCCAGCAGTTTGTCACAGGGACGGCGAGAGACCCAGTACTTC. This translates into CASSLSQGRRETQYF. This rearrangement joins TRBV27 to TRBJ2-5, with a weak D call TRBD1 (6 bases). The CDR3 extends over 15 amino acids. V lost 3 bases and J lost 4, with 15 bases in between. Germline CDR1 MNHEY, CDR2 SMNVEV (reference sequence).

This clone was observed a single time. V usage is TRBV29-1 and J usage is TRBJ2-4; TRBD1 or TRBD2 may be the D gene (7 bases each). From germline, CDR1 is SQVTM and CDR2 ANQGSEA. The CDR3 is 12 amino acids. Trimming pared 7 bases from V and 6 bases from J, leaving 13 bases between. CDR3 amino acids: CSAQGEGNIQYF. The CDR3 DNA reads as TGCAGCGCGCAGGGGGAGGGAAACATTCAGTACTTC.

In this sample, this clone turned up once. The chain employs TRBV9 and TRBJ2-1, with TRBD2 matching over 7 bases. J was trimmed by 3 bases and V by 7 bases; bases with no gene match: 10. Per germline, CDR1 SGDLS and CDR2 YYNGEE. The CDR3 spans 15 residues. CDR3 sequence reads: CASGREGDYYNEQFF. DNA of the CDR3: TGTGCCAGCGGGCGCGAAGGGGACTACTACAATGAGCAGTTCTTC.

The CDR3 loop is CASSERPSSYNEQFF. The DNA of the CDR3 is TGTGCCAGCAGTGAGCGGCCGAGCTCCTACAATGAGCAGTTCTTC. This chain joins TRBV2 and TRBJ2-1, with D unclear. The CDR3 sequence is 15 residues long. V lost 3 bases and J lost 0, with 9 bases in between. The germline gives CDR1 SNHLY, CDR2 FYNNEI.

The chain links TRBV7-6 to TRBJ1-3; the D is unclear. The V gene lost 1 base and the J gene lost 0 bases, with 10 bases spanning the gap. The CDR3 covers 16 residues. Per germline, CDR1 SGHVS and CDR2 FNYEAQ. CDR3 sequence (DNA): TGTGCCAGCAGCTTAGATGTCGAGACCTCTGGAAACACCATATATTTT. It translates to CASSLDVETSGNTIYF.

J is TRBJ1-3 and V is TRBV18; D gene unclear. Trimming pared 3 bases from V and 2 bases from J, leaving 14 bases between. CDR3 length: 16 amino acids. Germline CDR1 reads KGHSH; CDR2 reads LQKENI. As DNA, the CDR3 is TGTGCCAGCTCACCTGGCCCGACTACTACTGGAAACACCATATATTTT. It specifies CASSPGPTTTGNTIYF.

The chain joins TRBV10-1 to TRBJ2-1, with TRBD1 matching 7 bases. Looked up from germline, CDR1 is WNHNN and CDR2 is SYGVQD (reference sequence). This CDR3 contains 16 residues. Germline trimming cut 2 bases from V and 0 bases from J; bases unmatched to any gene: 4. The CDR3 sequence: CASSERQGTSYNEQFF. The CDR3 DNA sequence: TGCGCCAGCAGTGAGAGACAGGGAACCTCCTACAATGAGCAGTTCTTC.

The V call is TRBV6-5, the J call TRBJ2-7, with D possibly matching TRBD1 (5 bases). The CDR3 is 11 residues long. V was pared by 7 bases and J by 3 bases, with 7 bases between. The germline V gene has CDR1 MNHEY and CDR2 SVGAGI. In DNA form, the CDR3 reads TGTGCCAGCAAAGGGGACTACGAGCAGTACTTC. Its protein product is CASKGDYEQYF.

The chain employs TRBV25-1 and TRBJ2-1, with 11 bases lining up with TRBD1. This CDR3 contains 16 residues. CDR1 MGHDK and CDR2 SYGVNS come from the germline V gene. V lost 4 bases and J lost 6; bases outside the gene matches: 8. CDR3 in amino acids: CASSAAGQGAPNEQFF. DNA for the CDR3: TGTGCCAGCAGTGCGGCCGGACAGGGGGCACCCAATGAGCAGTTCTTC.

This sequence joins TRBV7-6 and TRBJ2-6; a possible D gene is TRBD2 (5 bases). The CDR3 has 16 amino acids. V lost 2 bases and J lost 0, with 8 bases in between. Germline V gives CDR1 SGHVS, CDR2 FNYEAQ. The CDR3: CASSLSGSSGANVLTF. The CDR3 DNA reads TGTGCCAGCAGCTTAAGCGGAAGCTCTGGGGCCAACGTCCTGACTTTC.

The rearrangement links TRBV7-9 to TRBJ1-1; D call uncertain. CDR3 length equals 12 residues. Trimming took 5 bases from V and 1 from J, leaving 5 bases between them. Germline CDR1 is SEHNR and CDR2 is FQNEAQ (reference sequence). CDR3 loop: CASSRQNTEAFF. The CDR3 DNA is TGTGCCAGCAGCCGACAGAACACTGAAGCTTTCTTT.

The chain links TRBV7-3 to TRBJ2-7, with 8 bases identical to TRBD2. Germline V gene lookup returns CDR1 SGHTA and CDR2 FQGTGA. This CDR3 is built from 13 residues. Germline trimming cut 5 bases from V and 6 bases from J; bases unmatched to any gene: 6. CDR3 residues: CASSAGGATEQYF. As DNA, the CDR3 is TGTGCCAGCAGCGCCGGGGGGGCCACCGAGCAGTACTTC.

The CDR3 coding sequence is TGTGCCAGCAGCACAGGCTCGGGAGGGACCTATGGCTACACCTTC. Protein sequence: CASSTGSGGTYGYTF. This chain joins TRBV7-3 and TRBJ1-2, with D possibly being TRBD1 (5 bases). The CDR3 is 15 residues long. CDR1 and CDR2 from the germline V gene are SGHTA and FQGTGA. The V end lost 5 bases, the J end lost 4 bases, and 17 bases lay between the germline ends.

CDR3 nucleotides: TGTGCCAGCTCCCCCGGACAGATATCAACTAATGAAAAACTGTTTTTT. Protein product: CASSPGQISTNEKLFF. The chain is built from TRBV18 and TRBJ1-4; perhaps TRBD1 as D (6 bases). V was shortened by 6 bases and J by 0 bases, with 14 bases between the two germline ends. The germline V gene encodes CDR1 KGHSH and CDR2 LQKENI. The length of the CDR3 is 16 residues.

This chain connects TRBV6-1 to TRBJ1-4; 9 positions agree with TRBD1. This CDR3 has 15 amino acids. The ends lost 6 bases at V and 7 bases at J; junction bases unmatched: 9. In germline, CDR1 is MNHNS, CDR2 SASEGT. The CDR3 DNA reads as TGTGCCAGCAGGAGACGGACAGGGGAGGGTGAAAAACTGTTTTTT. Its translation is CASRRRTGEGEKLFF.